These 22 T cell receptor beta chains share one sample of origin, sequenced in a study of blood T cell repertoires in COVID-19. The method was immunoSEQ multiplex PCR; TCRdb's version includes in-frame clones alone and lacks a portion of them. This sample has roughly 150,000 clones, with 88% found just once. Sequencing used peripheral blood. These receptors originate from a man aged 45-65 years who had recovered from COVID-19.

V is TRBV6-6 and J is TRBJ2-2; 8 bases match TRBD1. This CDR3 is 15 amino acids long. Trimming removed 7 bases from V and 5 bases from J; junction bases left unmatched: 9. The germline V gene has CDR1 MNHNY and CDR2 SVGAGI (reference sequence). In DNA, the CDR3 is TGTGCCAGCAAAGGGACCGGGACAGGTACCGGGGAGCTGTTTTTT. It specifies CASKGTGTGTGELFF.

In this sample, this clone turned up once. The genes are TRBV28 and TRBJ2-7; 7 bases match TRBD2. The length of the CDR3 is 13 residues. CDR1 is MDHEN, CDR2 SYDVKM, per germline. The V segment lost 2 bases and the J segment 2 bases; nucleotides outside the gene matches: 0. The CDR3 loop is CASSLSGAYEQYF. The CDR3 coding sequence is TGTGCCAGCAGTTTAAGCGGGGCCTACGAGCAGTACTTC.

This chain joins TRBV5-1 and TRBJ1-5, with 7 bases aligning to TRBD1. Germline CDR1 is SGHRS and CDR2 is YFSETQ. This CDR3 comprises 13 residues. V lost 1 base to trimming and J lost 5 bases; unmatched junction nucleotides: 0. The CDR3 loop reads CASSLRGHQPQHF. For the CDR3, the DNA is TGCGCCAGCAGCTTGAGGGGGCATCAGCCCCAGCATTTT.

This chain joins TRBV5-8 and TRBJ2-1, with 14 bases identical to TRBD2. The CDR3 is made up of 19 amino acids. The J segment lost 1 base and the V segment lost 3 bases, leaving 9 bases of the junction unmatched. Germline CDR1 SGHTS, CDR2 YDEGEE. CDR3 nucleotide sequence: TGTGCCAGCAGCTGGGCCGGACTAGCGGGGGGAGGGTCCTACAATGAGCAGTTCTTC. This sequence encodes CASSWAGLAGGGSYNEQFF.

The V gene is TRBV2, the J gene TRBJ2-7; TRBD2 matches 11 bases. CDR1 and CDR2 (germline): SNHLY, FYNNEI. The J segment lost 5 bases and the V segment lost 6 bases, leaving 12 bases of the junction unmatched. The CDR3 runs to 16 residues. The CDR3 DNA reads as TGTGCCAGCAGCTCCACTAGCGGGGGCCCCCGGGACGAGCAGTACTTC. It yields the protein CASSSTSGGPRDEQYF.

This sequence joins TRBV5-6 and TRBJ1-6, with 11 bases identical to TRBD1. Germline CDR1 and CDR2: SGHDT and YYEEEE. J gave up 9 bases and V 3 bases, and 5 bases lay outside the gene matches. The CDR3 contains 15 residues. The CDR3 DNA is TGTGCCAGCAGCTCCCGGACAGGGGGCGGTTCACCCCTCCACTTT. It codes for CASSSRTGGGSPLHF.

As regards this clone: The sample has other DNA sequences that encode this CDR3 too. The chain is built from TRBV5-6 and TRBJ1-5, with 10 bases aligning to TRBD1. Germline values: CDR1 SGHDT, CDR2 YYEEEE. The CDR3 covers 15 residues. Germline trimming cut 1 base from V and 4 bases from J; bases unmatched to any gene: 2. The CDR3 is CASSLRDRGNQPQHF. In DNA form, the CDR3 reads TGTGCCAGCAGCTTGCGGGACAGGGGAAATCAGCCCCAGCATTTT.

The chain is built from TRBV4-1 and TRBJ2-7, with 8 bases that match TRBD2. V dropped 1 base and J dropped 5; count of bases not matched to a gene: 10. In germline, CDR1 is MGHRA, CDR2 YSYEKL. CDR3 length: 16 residues. CDR3 in DNA: TGCGCCAGCAGCCAAGCGAGTACTAGCGGTCCTCACGAGCAGTACTTC. This gives the protein CASSQASTSGPHEQYF.

V is TRBV18 and J is TRBJ2-3; D remains ambiguous. The CDR3 runs 15 residues. V shed 2 bases and J shed 0 bases, with 9 bases lying between them. The germline gives CDR1 KGHSH, CDR2 LQKENI. CDR3 in amino acids: CASSPWATSTDTQYF. The CDR3 DNA follows: TGTGCCAGCTCACCATGGGCCACTAGCACAGATACGCAGTATTTT.

The V gene is TRBV3-1 (or the pseudogene TRBV3-2), the J gene TRBJ2-2; 10 bases line up with TRBD2. Germline CDR1 is LGHDT and CDR2 is YNNKEL (reference sequence). V trimming: 3 bases; J trimming: 1 base; junction bases outside the gene matches: 2. The CDR3 has 16 amino acids. The CDR3 spells CASSHLAGVNTGELFF. CDR3 DNA sequence: TGTGCCAGCAGCCACCTAGCGGGAGTGAACACCGGGGAGCTGTTTTTT.

The V gene is TRBV6-5, the J gene TRBJ1-2, with 11 positions matching TRBD1. V dropped 0 bases and J dropped 11; count of bases not matched to a gene: 5. The CDR3 totals 14 residues. Germline V gives CDR1 MNHEY, CDR2 SVGAGI. In DNA, the CDR3 is TGTGCCAGCAGTTACTCAGGACAGGGGGCTCCTTACACCTTC. Residues: CASSYSGQGAPYTF.

The chain is built from TRBV7-2 and TRBJ2-1; the match to TRBD1 covers 8 bases. This CDR3 has 16 amino acids. V was clipped by 5 bases and J by 5 bases; unmatched bases: 11. Looked up from germline, CDR1 is SGHTA and CDR2 is FQGNSA. The CDR3: CASSHIGTGAHNEQFF. In nucleotides, the CDR3 is TGTGCCAGCAGCCACATAGGGACAGGCGCCCACAATGAGCAGTTCTTC.

The chain employs TRBV27 and TRBJ1-1; perhaps TRBD1 as D (5 bases). V was cut by 5 bases and J by 8 bases, with 15 bases left in between. This CDR3 contains 13 residues. Germline V gene sequence: CDR1 MNHEY, CDR2 SMNVEV (reference sequence). Written as DNA, the CDR3 is TGTGCCAGCAGTCCCGTGGCGGGGACCGAAGCTTTCTTT. Its protein product is CASSPVAGTEAFF.

The genes are TRBV7-9 and TRBJ1-4; D unresolved. V was pared by 1 base and J by 3 bases, with 6 bases between. Germline CDR1 SEHNR, CDR2 FQNEAQ (reference sequence). This CDR3 is 14 amino acids long. CDR3 coding DNA: TGTGCCAGCAGCTTAGGGGCAGCTAATGAAAAACTGTTTTTT. Its translation is CASSLGAANEKLFF.

The genes are TRBV27 and TRBJ2-1, with 11 bases that match TRBD2. The CDR3 has 16 residues. The germline CDR1 and CDR2 sequences are MNHEY and SMNVEV (reference sequence). The V and J ends lost 4 bases and 6 bases, in that order; junction bases with no gene match: 8. CDR3 nucleotide sequence: TGTGCCAGCAGTTCCAGAGTTAGCGGGAGGGGCAATGAGCAGTTCTTC. This gives the protein CASSSRVSGRGNEQFF.

Concerning this clone: The junction departs from the called germline gene at one end, perhaps through a read error. The chain employs TRBV12-3 or TRBV12-4 and TRBJ2-5, with 12 bases lining up with TRBD2. CDR3 length equals 12 residues. The CDR3 region has the DNA TGTGCCAGCAGTGCCGGGACTAGCGGGCCGAACTTC. Protein: CASSAGTSGPNF.

A single count supports this clone. This sequence joins TRBV2 and TRBJ2-7; D possibly corresponds to TRBD2 (6 bases). The CDR3 is 11 amino acids. The ends were cut back, 7 bases at V and 6 bases at J, with 10 bases in the middle. Germline values: CDR1 SNHLY, CDR2 FYNNEI. The CDR3 here is CASTGLGEQYF. The CDR3 DNA sequence: TGTGCCAGCACGGGACTTGGCGAGCAGTACTTC.

This CDR3 is CASSLGQGNTEAFF. The CDR3, as DNA: TGTGCCAGCAGCCTGGGACAGGGGAACACTGAAGCTTTCTTT. The chain combines TRBV11-2 with TRBJ1-1, with 9 bases that match TRBD1. Trimming removed 5 bases from V and 1 base from J; junction bases left unmatched: 2. CDR1 is SGHAT and CDR2 is FQNNGV in the germline V gene. The CDR3 loop spans 14 amino acids.

V gene TRBV9 combines with J gene TRBJ1-5; D is undetermined. This CDR3 spans 14 amino acids. Looked up from germline, CDR1 is SGDLS and CDR2 is YYNGEE. V was pared by 0 bases and J by 4 bases, with 8 bases between. CDR3 amino acids: CASSVEEGNQPQHF. The CDR3 DNA is TGTGCCAGCAGCGTAGAGGAGGGTAATCAGCCCCAGCATTTT.

V usage is TRBV5-1 and J usage is TRBJ2-7; the match to TRBD1 covers 9 bases. This CDR3 is built from 16 residues. Germline CDR1 reads SGHRS; CDR2 reads YFSETQ. The V and J ends lost 4 bases and 2 bases, in that order; junction bases with no gene match: 10. The CDR3 DNA sequence: TGCGCCAGCAGCAGATACCGGGACAGGGCACCCTACGAGCAGTACTTC. Its protein is CASSRYRDRAPYEQYF.

This chain links TRBV4-2 with TRBJ2-2; 10 bases agree with TRBD2. The ends lost 4 bases at V and 4 bases at J; junction bases unmatched: 12. The germline V gene has CDR1 LGHNA and CDR2 YNFKEQ. CDR3 length: 18 residues. The CDR3 is CASSPLSQAGGATGELFF. The CDR3 DNA follows: TGTGCCAGCAGCCCGCTGAGCCAAGCGGGGGGGGCCACCGGGGAGCTGTTTTTT.

The chain employs TRBV9 and TRBJ1-2; 9 bases line up with TRBD1. This CDR3 comprises 17 residues. The germline CDR1 and CDR2 sequences are SGDLS and YYNGEE. Germline trimming cut 0 bases from V and 2 bases from J; bases unmatched to any gene: 8. Here the CDR3 reads CASSVAKGTGRNYGYTF. The CDR3 DNA reads as TGTGCCAGCAGCGTAGCTAAGGGGACAGGGAGGAACTATGGCTACACCTTC.